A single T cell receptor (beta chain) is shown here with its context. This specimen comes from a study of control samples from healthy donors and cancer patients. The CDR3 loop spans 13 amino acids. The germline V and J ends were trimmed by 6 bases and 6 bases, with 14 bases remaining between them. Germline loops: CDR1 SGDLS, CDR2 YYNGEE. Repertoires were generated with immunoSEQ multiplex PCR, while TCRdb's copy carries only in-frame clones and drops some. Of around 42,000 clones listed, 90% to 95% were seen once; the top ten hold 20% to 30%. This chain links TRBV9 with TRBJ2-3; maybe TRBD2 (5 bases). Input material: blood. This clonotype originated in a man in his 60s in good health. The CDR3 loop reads CASTEGREDTQYF. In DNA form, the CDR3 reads TGTGCCAGCACCGAGGGTAGGGAGGATACGCAGTATTTT.